Below, 9 T cell receptor beta chains from the same sample are listed, as sequenced in a study of B cell selection in AIRE deficiency. The data were produced by immunoSEQ multiplex PCR, yet TCRdb's version contains in-frame clones alone and is incomplete. The data contain 20,000 or so clones, about nine tenths of them singletons. Regulatory T cells were sorted as CD4+CD25hiCD127low/negative cells. Material: CD4+CD25+ Tregs sorted from PBMCs. These receptors originate from a human donor in good health.

J is TRBJ2-2 and V is TRBV19; D is uncertain. This CDR3 is built from 14 residues. V lost 3 bases and J lost 3, with 8 bases in between. Germline V CDR1 and CDR2: LNHDA, SQIVND (reference sequence). The CDR3 protein is CASSILGYTGELFF. The CDR3, as DNA: TGTGCCAGTAGTATCTTGGGATACACCGGGGAGCTGTTTTTT.

The CDR3 reads CASSPDRVWGEAFF. CDR3 DNA sequence: TGTGCCAGCAGTCCGGACAGGGTGTGGGGAGAAGCTTTCTTT. V and J are TRBV6-1 and TRBJ1-1; TRBD1 matches 8 bases. The CDR3 is made up of 14 amino acids. The germline V gene encodes CDR1 MNHNS and CDR2 SASEGT. Germline trimming cut 5 bases from V and 8 bases from J; bases unmatched to any gene: 10.

This clone has just one count. The rearrangement joins TRBV5-1 to TRBJ1-2; D perhaps matches TRBD1 (5 bases). The V end lost 0 bases, the J end lost 8 bases, and 14 bases lay between the germline ends. The CDR3 covers 14 residues. Per the germline V gene, CDR1 is SGHRS and CDR2 is YFSETQ. CDR3 sequence (DNA): TGCGCCAGCAGCTTGGTGTCTGGGGCGGAGGGCTACACCTTC. It yields the protein CASSLVSGAEGYTF.

The chain couples TRBV7-2 to TRBJ2-7; 11 nucleotides line up with TRBD2. J lost 3 bases, V lost 5 bases, and 9 bases had no gene match. This CDR3 comprises 16 residues. CDR1 is SGHTA and CDR2 is FQGNSA in the germline V gene. The CDR3 sequence is CASSDATSGSFYEQYF. CDR3 coding DNA: TGTGCCAGCAGCGACGCCACTAGCGGGAGTTTCTACGAGCAGTACTTC.

The CDR3 sequence is CAISGVGLGGQYF. CDR3 coding DNA: TGTGCCATCAGTGGAGTGGGCCTGGGCGGGCAGTACTTC. J is TRBJ2-7 and V is TRBV10-3; D unresolved. Trimming cost V 4 bases and J 9 bases, with 16 bases left between them. The CDR3 extends over 13 amino acids. Germline CDR1 reads ENHRY; CDR2 reads SYGVKD.

The genes are TRBV5-4 and TRBJ2-6; D perhaps matches TRBD1 (6 bases). Germline values: CDR1 SGHNT, CDR2 YYREEE (reference sequence). The CDR3 consists of 15 residues. V dropped 2 bases and J dropped 9 bases, with 15 bases sitting between them. CDR3 sequence (DNA): TGTGCCAGCAGCTTTGGGGGCAACAACCGCAACGTCCTGACTTTC. Amino acid sequence: CASSFGGNNRNVLTF.

The chain uses TRBV19 and TRBJ1-1, with D possibly TRBD1 on 6 matching bases. Per germline, CDR1 LNHDA and CDR2 SQIVND (reference sequence). V shed 2 bases and J shed 5 bases, with 9 bases lying between them. The CDR3 length is 13 residues. The CDR3 region is CASSIQGKTEAFF. CDR3 DNA: TGTGCCAGTAGTATACAGGGGAAAACTGAAGCTTTCTTT.

A few counts support this clone. CDR3 in DNA: TGTGCCAGCAGTTACTCGGGTGCGGGGTCCTACGAGCAGTACTTC. Translating it yields CASSYSGAGSYEQYF. The chain couples TRBV6-6 to TRBJ2-7; a weak D match, TRBD2 (6 bases). The CDR3 covers 15 residues. Looked up from germline, CDR1 is MNHNY and CDR2 is SVGAGI (reference sequence). The V end was cut by 0 bases, the J end by 1 base, with 10 bases between.

The genes are TRBV6-1 and TRBJ1-4; D unresolved. With 8 bases removed from V and 4 bases from J, the gap between germline ends came to 8 bases. The CDR3 loop spans 12 amino acids. CDR1 MNHNS and CDR2 SASEGT come from the germline V gene. The CDR3 here is CASSARNEKLFF. The CDR3 nucleotides read TGTGCCAGCTCTGCCCGTAATGAAAAACTGTTTTTT.